Shown below are 28 T cell receptor beta chains from a single sample sequenced in a study of OX40 agonist ivuxolimab in advanced cancers. This table comes from immunoSEQ multiplex PCR, and its TCRdb copy is limited to in-frame clones, with some not included. The top ten hold 3.4% of the sample, which has 44,000 or so clones, 88% seen once. Sequenced material: CD4+ or CD8+ T cells sorted from blood, taken in a trial of the OX40 agonist ivuxolimab. These receptors all stem from an adult with an advanced solid tumor such as melanoma, head and neck, liver or kidney cancer.

This clone occurred a few times. The chain links TRBV10-1 to TRBJ2-7; D not resolved. V shed 2 bases and J shed 5 bases, with 10 bases lying between them. Germline CDR1 and CDR2: WNHNN and SYGVQD (reference sequence). The CDR3 loop spans 13 amino acids. This chain's CDR3 is CASSERSLDEQYF. For the CDR3, the DNA is TGCGCCAGCAGTGAGAGGAGCCTAGACGAGCAGTACTTC.

The chain employs TRBV23-1 and TRBJ2-1; D is unclear. TRBV23-1 is an ORF; its function is uncertain. Trimming removed 7 bases from V and 8 bases from J, with 6 bases in between. This CDR3 is built from 10 residues. The chain's CDR3 is CASTSYEQFF. The CDR3 nucleotides read TGCGCCAGCACCAGTTATGAGCAGTTCTTC.

Concerning this clone itself: Other DNA sequences within the sample encode an identical CDR3. The chain links TRBV4-1 to TRBJ1-1; 9 bases map to TRBD1. The CDR3 spans 16 residues. Germline CDR1 MGHRA, CDR2 YSYEKL. Unmatched junction bases numbered 4, after V lost 1 base and J lost 1 base. The CDR3 loop reads CASSQGDRVGNTEAFF. In nucleotides, the CDR3 is TGCGCCAGCAGCCAAGGGGACAGGGTGGGGAACACTGAAGCTTTCTTT.

J is TRBJ1-6 and V is TRBV7-9; D call uncertain. Germline loops: CDR1 SEHNR, CDR2 FQNEAQ (reference sequence). Trimming removed 5 bases from V and 5 bases from J, with 22 bases in between. The CDR3 is 18 amino acids. The CDR3 DNA sequence: TGTGCCAGCAGCCAAGTCCAGAATTCCGTAACCAATAATTCACCCCTCCACTTT. Translation gives CASSQVQNSVTNNSPLHF.

The rearrangement links TRBV6-5 to TRBJ1-3; D gene uncertain. V lost 0 bases and J 0 bases, leaving 6 bases between the germline ends. This CDR3 is 15 amino acids long. Germline values: CDR1 MNHEY, CDR2 SVGAGI. The CDR3 DNA sequence: TGTGCCAGCAGTTACTCGATGGTCTCTGGAAACACCATATATTTT. Residues: CASSYSMVSGNTIYF.

Here the CDR3 reads CASRKPDNSPLHF. The CDR3, as DNA: TGTGCCAGCAGAAAACCGGACAATTCACCCCTCCACTTT. The chain has TRBV6-1 and TRBJ1-6, with D hard to call. The length of the CDR3 is 13 residues. V gave up 6 bases and J gave up 7 bases, with 10 bases separating them. Germline loops: CDR1 MNHNS, CDR2 SASEGT.

CDR3 region: CASSWRGAGGNQPQHF. CDR3 DNA: TGTGCCAGCAGCTGGAGGGGGGCAGGGGGCAATCAGCCCCAGCATTTT. V usage is TRBV5-5 and J usage is TRBJ1-5; weak D call: TRBD1 (6 bases). The CDR3 is 16 amino acids. Germline lookup yields CDR1 SGHKS and CDR2 YYEKEE (reference sequence). Trimming removed 3 bases from V and 2 bases from J, with 15 bases in between.

The chain joins TRBV4-2 to TRBJ1-2, with TRBD1 identical over 11 bases. Germline loops: CDR1 LGHNA, CDR2 YNFKEQ. The CDR3 has 15 residues. After removal of 4 bases from V and 1 base from J, the junction contained 2 bases not matched to a gene. Here the CDR3 reads CASSPGTGGNYGYTF. The CDR3 DNA follows: TGTGCCAGCAGCCCCGGGACAGGGGGTAACTATGGCTACACCTTC.

The chain combines TRBV6-6 with TRBJ2-7; 11 nucleotides align to TRBD2. The CDR3 runs 14 residues. With 6 bases clipped from V and 3 bases from J, the junction kept 4 bases outside the gene matches. Germline V gives CDR1 MNHNY, CDR2 SVGAGI (reference sequence). CDR3 sequence: CASRTSGTYYEQYF. The CDR3 region has the DNA TGTGCCAGCAGGACTAGCGGGACCTACTACGAGCAGTACTTC.

The V call is TRBV5-1, the J call TRBJ1-1; no definite D call. V lost 2 bases to trimming and J lost 1 base, with 24 bases between them. Germline CDR1 reads SGHRS; CDR2 reads YFSETQ. This CDR3 spans 19 amino acids. CDR3 region: CASSFQFGVATTRNTEAFF. The CDR3, as DNA: TGCGCCAGCAGCTTCCAGTTCGGGGTTGCGACCACTAGGAACACTGAAGCTTTCTTT.

The rearrangement uses TRBV7-9 and TRBJ2-7, with 9 bases that match TRBD1. Germline loops: CDR1 SEHNR, CDR2 FQNEAQ (reference sequence). This CDR3 is 14 amino acids long. The V gene end was trimmed by 5 bases and the J gene end by 3 bases; junction bases not matched to a gene: 5. CDR3 region: CASSGGQGFYEQYF. CDR3 in DNA: TGTGCCAGCAGCGGGGGACAGGGTTTCTACGAGCAGTACTTC.

V usage is TRBV6-1 and J usage is TRBJ1-2; no clear D. The CDR3 extends over 15 amino acids. Trimming removed 2 bases at V and 5 bases at J, with 15 bases between. The germline gives CDR1 MNHNS, CDR2 SASEGT. CDR3 in DNA: TGTGCCAGCAGTGAATTCGGCTCAGCCGGGTATGGCTACACCTTC. Protein sequence: CASSEFGSAGYGYTF.

The J gene is TRBJ2-3, the V gene TRBV6-1; the match to TRBD1 covers 7 bases. The CDR3 totals 14 residues. Unmatched junction bases numbered 5, after V lost 8 bases and J lost 0 bases. CDR1 and CDR2 from the germline V gene are MNHNS and SASEGT. The CDR3, as DNA: TGTGCCAGCCAGCTACAGGGGAGCACAGATACGCAGTATTTT. It encodes CASQLQGSTDTQYF.

The chain couples TRBV28 to TRBJ1-4; possibly TRBD1 for D (6 bases). Trimming shortened V by 1 base and J by 7 bases, and 16 bases separated the two germline ends. This CDR3 spans 16 amino acids. Germline V gene data show CDR1 as MDHEN and CDR2 as SYDVKM. CDR3 sequence reads: CASSLSPGGASEKLFF. CDR3 bases: TGTGCCAGCAGTTTATCCCCCGGGGGGGCGAGTGAAAAACTGTTTTTT.

The chain's CDR3 is CSVASGGIYNEQFF. The CDR3, as DNA: TGCAGCGTCGCCAGCGGGGGAATCTACAATGAGCAGTTCTTC. The chain couples TRBV29-1 to TRBJ2-1; TRBD2 matches at 8 bases. The length of the CDR3 is 14 residues. J lost 3 bases, V lost 6 bases, and 7 bases had no gene match. From germline, CDR1 is SQVTM and CDR2 ANQGSEA.

The CDR3 nucleotides are TGTGCCAGTAGTGATACGGGACAGGGTGATCAGCCCCAGCATTTT. Protein sequence: CASSDTGQGDQPQHF. The V gene is TRBV19, the J gene TRBJ1-5, with 9 bases aligning to TRBD1. CDR3 size: 15 residues. Germline V CDR1 and CDR2: LNHDA, SQIVND (reference sequence). V shed 5 bases, J shed 5 bases, and the junction held 7 bases outside the gene matches.

V is TRBV5-4 and J is TRBJ2-5, with D maybe TRBD1 (5 bases). The J call may be mistaken, given a closer DNA end match to TRBJ2-7. Germline assignment: CDR1 SGHNT and CDR2 YYREEE (reference sequence). The CDR3 has 13 residues. The CDR3 protein is CASSFQGRHEQYF. As DNA, the CDR3 is TGTGCCAGCAGCTTCCAGGGTAGGCACGAGCAGTACTTC.

This clone has more than one count but fewer than ten. The V gene is TRBV27, the J gene TRBJ2-2, with TRBD1 matching over 7 bases. J was trimmed by 5 bases and V by 5 bases; bases with no gene match: 8. Germline V lookup: CDR1 MNHEY, CDR2 SMNVEV (reference sequence). The CDR3 covers 15 residues. The CDR3 region is CASSPDRVGTGELFF. The CDR3 DNA follows: TGTGCCAGCAGTCCAGACAGGGTAGGAACCGGGGAGCTGTTTTTT.

V is TRBV18 and J is TRBJ2-7, with D unclear. The CDR3 is 13 amino acids. Between the trimmed V and J ends, which lost 8 bases and 0 bases, there was a span of 11 bases. In germline, CDR1 is KGHSH, CDR2 LQKENI. CDR3: CASRVGSSYEQYF. The CDR3 DNA is TGTGCCAGCCGCGTCGGCAGCTCCTACGAGCAGTACTTC. The variable domain in full, with the rest retrieved from reference TRBV18 and TRBJ2-7, is NAGVMQNPRHLVRRRGQEARLRCSPMKGHSHVYWYRQLPEEGLKFMVYLQKENIIDESGMPKERFSAEFPKEGPSILRIQQVVRGDSAAYFCASRVGSSYEQYFGPGTRLTVT.

This rearrangement joins TRBV7-9 to TRBJ1-2; D is ambiguous. Germline V gives CDR1 SEHNR, CDR2 FQNEAQ (reference sequence). This CDR3 region has 14 residues. Trimming stripped 5 bases from V and 1 base from J, with 11 bases between. CDR3 nucleotide sequence: TGTGCCAGCAGCCCCCGGACGGATAACTATGGCTACACCTTC. Amino acid sequence: CASSPRTDNYGYTF.

This clone was picked up one time. The chain combines TRBV19 with TRBJ2-1; 7 bases map to TRBD1. The CDR3 is made up of 13 amino acids. Germline CDR1 and CDR2: LNHDA and SQIVND (reference sequence). The junction had 5 bases not matched to a gene; V was cut back by 6 bases and J by 6 bases. The CDR3 DNA sequence: TGTGCCAGTAGACCGCCAGGGGGCAATGAGCAGTTCTTC. The encoded protein is CASRPPGGNEQFF.

CDR3 protein: CASSPTGAGANVLTF. The CDR3 nucleotides are TGTGCCAGCAGCCCCACGGGGGCGGGGGCCAACGTCCTGACTTTC. The rearrangement uses TRBV16 and TRBJ2-6; possibly TRBD1 or TRBD2 for D (6 bases each). V was pared by 4 bases and J by 4 bases, with 11 bases between. The CDR3 runs to 15 residues. The germline V gene encodes CDR1 KGHSY and CDR2 FQNENV.

This clone turned up a few times. The genes are TRBV9 and TRBJ1-1, with 7 bases that match TRBD1. J was trimmed by 11 bases and V by 0 bases; bases with no gene match: 13. Per the germline V gene, CDR1 is SGDLS and CDR2 is YYNGEE. CDR3 length: 15 residues. This CDR3 is CASSVDQGEGREAFF. CDR3 nucleotide sequence: TGTGCCAGCAGCGTAGACCAGGGGGAAGGACGTGAGGCTTTCTTT.

The chain has TRBV6-1 and TRBJ2-7; D may be TRBD1 (6 bases). The CDR3 is 13 residues long. The V end lost 3 bases, the J end lost 5 bases, and 11 bases lay between the germline ends. Germline V gene data show CDR1 as MNHNS and CDR2 as SASEGT. CDR3 sequence (DNA): TGTGCCAGCAGTGATCAGGGGTACCACGAGCAGTACTTC. Protein sequence: CASSDQGYHEQYF.

The chain has TRBV13 and TRBJ2-3, with a possible D match to TRBD2 (5 bases). This CDR3 spans 13 amino acids. Trimming shortened V by 0 bases and J by 6 bases, and 7 bases separated the two germline ends. Germline CDR1 reads PRHDT; CDR2 reads FYEKMQ (reference sequence). The chain's CDR3 is CASSLGGVDTQYF. CDR3 DNA: TGTGCCAGCAGCTTAGGCGGGGTGGATACGCAGTATTTT.

This clone has only a few counts. The gene calls are TRBV6-5 and TRBJ1-4; the match to TRBD1 covers 9 bases. CDR1 is MNHEY, CDR2 SVGAGI, per germline. Germline trimming cut 6 bases from V and 6 bases from J; bases unmatched to any gene: 8. The CDR3 has 15 amino acids. The CDR3 protein is CASSYRTGEDEKLFF. As DNA, the CDR3 is TGTGCCAGCAGCTATAGGACAGGGGAAGATGAAAAACTGTTTTTT.

V usage is TRBV2 and J usage is TRBJ2-5; 8 nucleotides agree with TRBD1. The closer fit of TRBJ2-7 to the DNA end suggests the J call may be wrong. Germline assignment: CDR1 SNHLY and CDR2 FYNNEI. CDR3 length: 14 residues. The CDR3 DNA reads as TGTGCCAGCAGTGCCCAGACAGGGGTCTACGAGCAGTACTTC. It encodes CASSAQTGVYEQYF.

The rearrangement links TRBV18 to TRBJ2-2; tentative D call: TRBD2 (6 bases). V gave up 6 bases and J gave up 5 bases, with 16 bases separating them. Germline CDR1 KGHSH, CDR2 LQKENI. The CDR3 is made up of 15 amino acids. The CDR3 DNA reads TGTGCCAGCTCTCTAGCGAGGGGCAAGACCGGGGAGCTGTTTTTT. Its protein is CASSLARGKTGELFF.